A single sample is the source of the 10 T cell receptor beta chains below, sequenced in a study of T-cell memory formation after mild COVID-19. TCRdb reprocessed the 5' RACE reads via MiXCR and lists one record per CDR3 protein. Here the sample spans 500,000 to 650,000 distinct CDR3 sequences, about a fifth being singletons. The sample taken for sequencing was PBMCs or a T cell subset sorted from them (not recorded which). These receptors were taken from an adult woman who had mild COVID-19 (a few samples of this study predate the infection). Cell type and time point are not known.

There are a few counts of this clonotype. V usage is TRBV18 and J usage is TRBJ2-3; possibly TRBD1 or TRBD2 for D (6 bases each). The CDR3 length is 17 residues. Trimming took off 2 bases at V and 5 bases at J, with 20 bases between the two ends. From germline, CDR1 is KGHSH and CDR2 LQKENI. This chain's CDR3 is CASSPSMWGASRDTQYF. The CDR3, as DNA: TGTGCCAGCTCACCATCCATGTGGGGGGCTTCTCGAGATACGCAGTATTTT.

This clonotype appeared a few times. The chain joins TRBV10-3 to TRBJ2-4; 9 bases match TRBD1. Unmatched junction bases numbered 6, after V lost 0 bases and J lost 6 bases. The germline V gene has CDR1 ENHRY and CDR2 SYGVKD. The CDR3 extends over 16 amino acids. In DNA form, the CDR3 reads TGTGCCATCAGTGAGTCGAACAGGGGGCGGATAAACATTCAGTACTTC. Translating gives CAISESNRGRINIQYF.

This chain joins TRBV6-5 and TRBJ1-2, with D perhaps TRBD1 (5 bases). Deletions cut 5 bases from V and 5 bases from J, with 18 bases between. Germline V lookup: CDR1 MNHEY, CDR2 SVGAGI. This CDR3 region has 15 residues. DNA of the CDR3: TGTGCCAGCAGTAGAGACGGGACGTCGACATATGGCTACACCTTC. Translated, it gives CASSRDGTSTYGYTF.

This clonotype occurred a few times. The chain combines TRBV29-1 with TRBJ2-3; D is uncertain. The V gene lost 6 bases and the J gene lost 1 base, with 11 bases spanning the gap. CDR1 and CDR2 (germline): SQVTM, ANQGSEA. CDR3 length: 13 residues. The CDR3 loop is CSVLPRGTDTQYF. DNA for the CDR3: TGCAGCGTCCTACCTAGGGGCACAGATACGCAGTATTTT.

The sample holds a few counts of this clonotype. The CDR3 sequence: CASSEGAGYGYTF. CDR3 nucleotide sequence: TGTGCCAGCAGTGAAGGGGCAGGATATGGCTACACCTTC. The chain combines TRBV6-1 with TRBJ1-2; D remains unclear. V shed 1 base and J shed 5 bases, with 8 bases lying between them. Looked up from germline, CDR1 is MNHNS and CDR2 is SASEGT. This CDR3 is 13 amino acids long.

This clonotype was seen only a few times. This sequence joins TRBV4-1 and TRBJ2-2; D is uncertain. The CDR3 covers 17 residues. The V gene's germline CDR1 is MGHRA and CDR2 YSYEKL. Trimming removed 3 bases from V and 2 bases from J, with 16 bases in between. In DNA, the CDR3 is TGCGCCAGCAGCCACCCCGCTATCGTCAGTAACACCGGGGAGCTGTTTTTT. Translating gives CASSHPAIVSNTGELFF.

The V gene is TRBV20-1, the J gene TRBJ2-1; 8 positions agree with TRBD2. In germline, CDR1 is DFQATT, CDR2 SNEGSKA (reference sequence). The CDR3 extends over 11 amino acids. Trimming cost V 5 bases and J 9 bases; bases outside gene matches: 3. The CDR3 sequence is CSAGTRVEQFF. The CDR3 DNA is TGCAGTGCTGGGACTAGAGTTGAGCAGTTCTTC.

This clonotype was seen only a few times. DNA for the CDR3: TGTGCCAGCGTACTAGCGGGAGTCAATGAGCAGTTCTTC. This encodes CASVLAGVNEQFF. The rearrangement joins TRBV6-2 or TRBV6-3 to TRBJ2-1; TRBD2 aligns across 11 bases. Trimming took 8 bases from V and 6 from J; bases not matched to a gene: 3. The CDR3 totals 13 residues. Germline V gives CDR1 MNHEY, CDR2 SVGEGT.

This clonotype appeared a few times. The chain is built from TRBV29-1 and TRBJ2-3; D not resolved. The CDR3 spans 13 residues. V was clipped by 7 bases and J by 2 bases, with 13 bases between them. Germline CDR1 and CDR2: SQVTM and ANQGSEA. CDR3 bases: TGCAGCGGGGTGGAGATTAACACAGATACGCAGTATTTT. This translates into CSGVEINTDTQYF.

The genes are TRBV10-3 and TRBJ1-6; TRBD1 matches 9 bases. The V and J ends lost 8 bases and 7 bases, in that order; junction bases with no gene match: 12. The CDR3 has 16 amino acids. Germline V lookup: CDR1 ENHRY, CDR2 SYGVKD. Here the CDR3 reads CAISVWDRDLNSPLHF. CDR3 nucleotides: TGTGCCATCTCCGTGTGGGACAGGGACCTAAATTCACCCCTCCACTTT.